This T cell receptor beta chain was sequenced in a study of blood T cell repertoires in COVID-19. The wider study: Acute-phase and convalescent COVID-19 samples originated in the United States, Italy and Spain. Nucleic acid was either cDNA or gDNA, and it came from T cells, B-cell-depleted T cells, or PBMCs.

As originally analysed: Researchers report that nucleated cell counts were estimated from reference gene primer amplification. Some clones are missing from TCRdb's copy, which holds only in-frame ones; the method was immunoSEQ multiplex PCR. That table gives V, J and clone size, and the DNA gave D and trimming. There are 250,000 or so clones in the sample; approximately 83% occur only once, and 5.5% lies in the top ten. Trimming cost V 3 bases and J 5 bases, with 11 bases left between them. This CDR3 spans 14 amino acids. Germline V gene data show CDR1 as LNHDA and CDR2 as SQIVND (reference sequence).

The receptor comes from a human donor in a cohort sampled during active COVID-19. Sequences were obtained from peripheral blood. V is TRBV19 and J is TRBJ1-5, with D perhaps TRBD1 (5 bases). Written as DNA, the CDR3 is TGTGCCAGTAGTATTCATGGCAGGGATCAGCCCCAGCATTTT. Translated: CASSIHGRDQPQHF.